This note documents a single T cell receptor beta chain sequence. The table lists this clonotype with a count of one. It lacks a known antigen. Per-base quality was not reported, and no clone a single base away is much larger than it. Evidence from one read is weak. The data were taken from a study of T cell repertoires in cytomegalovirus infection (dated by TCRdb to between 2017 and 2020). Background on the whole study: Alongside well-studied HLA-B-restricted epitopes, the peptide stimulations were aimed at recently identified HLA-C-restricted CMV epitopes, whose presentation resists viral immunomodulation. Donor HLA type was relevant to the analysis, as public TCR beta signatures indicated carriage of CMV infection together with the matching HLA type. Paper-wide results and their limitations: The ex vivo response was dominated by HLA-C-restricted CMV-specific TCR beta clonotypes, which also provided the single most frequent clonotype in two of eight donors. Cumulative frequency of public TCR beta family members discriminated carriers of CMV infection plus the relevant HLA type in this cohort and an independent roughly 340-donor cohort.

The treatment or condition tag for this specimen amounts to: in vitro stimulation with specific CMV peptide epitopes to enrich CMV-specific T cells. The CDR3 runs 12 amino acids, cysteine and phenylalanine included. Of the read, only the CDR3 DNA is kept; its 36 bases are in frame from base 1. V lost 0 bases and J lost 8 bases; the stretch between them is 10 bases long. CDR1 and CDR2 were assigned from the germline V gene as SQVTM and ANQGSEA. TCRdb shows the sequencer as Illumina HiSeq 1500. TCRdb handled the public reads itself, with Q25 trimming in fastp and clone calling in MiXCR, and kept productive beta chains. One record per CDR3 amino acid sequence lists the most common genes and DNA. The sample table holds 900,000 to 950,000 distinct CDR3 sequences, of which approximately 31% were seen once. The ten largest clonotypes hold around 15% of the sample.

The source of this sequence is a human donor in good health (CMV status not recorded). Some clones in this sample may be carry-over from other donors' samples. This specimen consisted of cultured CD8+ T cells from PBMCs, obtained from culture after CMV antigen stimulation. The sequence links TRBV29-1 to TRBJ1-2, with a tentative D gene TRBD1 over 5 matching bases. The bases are TGCAGCGTTGAAGAGGGGCTGAACGGCTACACCTTC. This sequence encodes CSVEEGLNGYTF.